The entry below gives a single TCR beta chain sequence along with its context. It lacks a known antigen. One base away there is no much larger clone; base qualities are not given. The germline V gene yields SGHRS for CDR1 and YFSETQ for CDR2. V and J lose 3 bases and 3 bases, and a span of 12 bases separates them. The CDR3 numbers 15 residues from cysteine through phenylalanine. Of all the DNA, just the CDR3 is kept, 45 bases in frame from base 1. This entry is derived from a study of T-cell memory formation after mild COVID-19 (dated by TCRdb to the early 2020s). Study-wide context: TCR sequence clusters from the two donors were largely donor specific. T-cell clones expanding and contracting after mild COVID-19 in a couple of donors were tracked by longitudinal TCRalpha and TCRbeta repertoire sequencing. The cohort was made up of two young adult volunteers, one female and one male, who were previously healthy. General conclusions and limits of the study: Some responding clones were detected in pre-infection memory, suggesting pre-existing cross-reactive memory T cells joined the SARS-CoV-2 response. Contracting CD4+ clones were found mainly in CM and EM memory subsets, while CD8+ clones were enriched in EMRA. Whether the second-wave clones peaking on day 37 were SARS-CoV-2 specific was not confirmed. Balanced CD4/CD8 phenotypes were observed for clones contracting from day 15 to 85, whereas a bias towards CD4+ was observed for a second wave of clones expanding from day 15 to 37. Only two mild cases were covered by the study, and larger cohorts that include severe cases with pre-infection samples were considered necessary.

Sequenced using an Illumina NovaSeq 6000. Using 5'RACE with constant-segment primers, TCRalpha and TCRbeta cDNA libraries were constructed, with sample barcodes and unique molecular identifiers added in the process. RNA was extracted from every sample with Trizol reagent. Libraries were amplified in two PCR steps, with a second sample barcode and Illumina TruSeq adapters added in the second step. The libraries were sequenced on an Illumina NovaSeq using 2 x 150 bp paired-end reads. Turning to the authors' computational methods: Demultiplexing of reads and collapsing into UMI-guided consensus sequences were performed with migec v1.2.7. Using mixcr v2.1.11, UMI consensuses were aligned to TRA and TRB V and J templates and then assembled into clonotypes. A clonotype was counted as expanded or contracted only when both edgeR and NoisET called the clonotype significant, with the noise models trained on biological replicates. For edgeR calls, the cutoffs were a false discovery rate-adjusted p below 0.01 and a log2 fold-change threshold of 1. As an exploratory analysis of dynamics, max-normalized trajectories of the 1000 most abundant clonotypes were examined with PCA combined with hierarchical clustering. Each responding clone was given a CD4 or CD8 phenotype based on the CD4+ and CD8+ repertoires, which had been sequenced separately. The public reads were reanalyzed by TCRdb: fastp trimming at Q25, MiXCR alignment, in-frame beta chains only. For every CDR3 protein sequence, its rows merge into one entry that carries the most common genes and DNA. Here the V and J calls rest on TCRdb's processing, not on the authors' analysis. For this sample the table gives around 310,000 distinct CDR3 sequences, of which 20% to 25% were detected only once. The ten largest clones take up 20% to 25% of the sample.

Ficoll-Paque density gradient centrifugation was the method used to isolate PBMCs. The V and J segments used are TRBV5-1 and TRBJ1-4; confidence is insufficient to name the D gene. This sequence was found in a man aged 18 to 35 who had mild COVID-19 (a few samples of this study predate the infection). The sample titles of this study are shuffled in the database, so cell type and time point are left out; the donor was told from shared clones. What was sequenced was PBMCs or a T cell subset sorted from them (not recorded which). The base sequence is TGCGCCAGCAGCTCTGGACCCCCACCTAATGAAAAACTGTTTTTT. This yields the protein CASSSGPPPNEKLFF.